Presented here are 10 T cell receptor beta chains from one specimen sequenced in a study of OX40 agonist ivuxolimab in advanced cancers. Sequencing used immunoSEQ multiplex PCR; TCRdb keeps in-frame clones, though not all of them. The repertoire holds 70,000 to 95,000 clones, with around 94% as singletons. Sequenced here: CD4+ or CD8+ T cells sorted from blood, sampled in a trial of the OX40 agonist ivuxolimab. The receptors stem from an adult with an advanced solid tumor such as melanoma, head and neck, liver or kidney cancer.

This clone was found a few times. The germline gene is not matched at one end of the junction; a read error may be the cause. The chain links TRBV9 to TRBJ1-2; a possible D gene is TRBD1 (5 bases). The CDR3 has 11 amino acids. Per germline, CDR1 SGDLS and CDR2 YYNGEE. CDR3 region: CASSVGRQYAF. The DNA of the CDR3 is TGTGCCAGCAGCGTCGGGAGACAGTACGCCTTC.

The chain employs TRBV6-6 and TRBJ2-2, with D hard to call. CDR1 MNHNY and CDR2 SVGAGI come from the germline V gene (reference sequence). V lost 6 bases and J lost 6, with 11 bases in between. This CDR3 contains 13 residues. CDR3 bases: TGTGCCAGCAGAGAGGCGGCCCCCGGGGAGCTGTTTTTT. It codes for CASREAAPGELFF.

The chain recombines TRBV29-1 with TRBJ2-7; TRBD1 might be the D (6 bases). V was clipped by 4 bases and J by 0 bases, with 13 bases between them. Germline lookup yields CDR1 SQVTM and CDR2 ANQGSEA. The CDR3 runs to 14 residues. The CDR3 sequence: CSVGQDGYSYEQYF. Written as DNA, the CDR3 is TGCAGCGTTGGACAGGACGGGTACTCCTACGAGCAGTACTTC.

The genes are TRBV18 and TRBJ2-7; D gene ambiguous. V gave up 4 bases and J gave up 7 bases, with 8 bases separating them. Per germline, CDR1 KGHSH and CDR2 LQKENI. The CDR3 consists of 11 residues. CDR3 sequence reads: CASSLGGEQYF. The CDR3 DNA follows: TGTGCCAGCTCACTGGGTGGGGAGCAGTACTTC. Filled out from reference TRBV18 and TRBJ2-7, the complete variable domain reads NAGVMQNPRHLVRRRGQEARLRCSPMKGHSHVYWYRQLPEEGLKFMVYLQKENIIDESGMPKERFSAEFPKEGPSILRIQQVVRGDSAAYFCASSLGGEQYFGPGTRLTVT.

DNA for the CDR3: TGTGCCAGCAGTTTATGGGGTCAGGGGAGCTTCAATGAGCAGTTCTTC. Translation gives CASSLWGQGSFNEQFF. The chain is built from TRBV27 and TRBJ2-1, with D possibly TRBD1 on 6 matching bases. Trimming took off 1 base at V and 6 bases at J, with 16 bases between the two ends. The CDR3 contains 16 residues. Germline CDR1 is MNHEY and CDR2 is SMNVEV (reference sequence).

The V call is TRBV4-1, the J call TRBJ2-2; no firm D call. Germline CDR1 reads MGHRA; CDR2 reads YSYEKL. The CDR3 spans 14 residues. Trimming took 0 bases from V and 9 from J, leaving 11 bases between them. Here the CDR3 reads CASSQEFSTRELFF. CDR3 DNA sequence: TGCGCCAGCAGCCAAGAATTTTCTACCCGGGAGCTGTTTTTT.

This clone was seen once. The chain uses TRBV10-3 and TRBJ2-1; D possibly matches TRBD1 or TRBD2 (6 bases each). V was clipped by 9 bases and J by 1 base, with 10 bases between them. Germline V gives CDR1 ENHRY, CDR2 SYGVKD. This CDR3 has 13 residues. Here the CDR3 DNA reads TGTGCCATAGGCGGGACATCCTACAATGAGCAGTTCTTC. Amino acids: CAIGGTSYNEQFF.

V and J are TRBV7-9 and TRBJ1-4; 9 bases line up with TRBD1. V shed 5 bases and J 5 bases; nucleotides not matched to a gene: 15. CDR3 size: 18 residues. Germline V gene sequence: CDR1 SEHNR, CDR2 FQNEAQ (reference sequence). The CDR3 DNA is TGTGCCAGCAGCGGGTCGGACAGGGGTCCGAGGACGAATGAAAAACTGTTTTTT. Its protein is CASSGSDRGPRTNEKLFF.

The chain is built from TRBV4-3 and TRBJ1-1, with 7 bases fitting TRBD1. V shed 0 bases and J 4 bases; nucleotides not matched to a gene: 2. The germline CDR1 and CDR2 sequences are LGHNA and YSLEER. CDR3 length: 14 amino acids. The CDR3 region is CASSQDRGATEAFF. The DNA for the CDR3 is TGCGCCAGCAGCCAAGACAGGGGGGCCACTGAAGCTTTCTTT.

The rearrangement joins TRBV27 to TRBJ2-1, with D maybe TRBD2 (6 bases). The germline V and J ends were trimmed by 5 bases and 8 bases, with 22 bases remaining between them. Germline V lookup: CDR1 MNHEY, CDR2 SMNVEV (reference sequence). This CDR3 region has 16 residues. CDR3 loop: CASSPQEGPRDYEQFF. The CDR3 DNA follows: TGTGCCAGCAGTCCCCAGGAAGGCCCGAGGGACTATGAGCAGTTCTTC.